Sequencing of this TCR beta chain was carried out in a study of T cells expressing NK-cell markers. The study's findings and limits: For a few donors, these clonotypes were likewise the leading ones in the CD3+CD56-NKG2C+ fraction.

TCRdb reanalyzed the 5' RACE reads, giving one entry per CDR3 protein sequence and no DNA. The table lists about 120,000 distinct CDR3 sequences, with approximately 17% in the top ten. Points on this clonotype: Its antigen is unidentified.

CDR3 length: 14 residues. The origin of this receptor is a woman aged 18 to 69 in good health. V gene TRBV12-3 or TRBV12-4 combines with J gene TRBJ2-5; the TCRdb call, TRBD1, lacks DNA for checking. Input material: blood T cells: a sorted CD56 or NKG2C T cell subset, CD4+ or CD8+ T cells, or bulk PBMC T cells (not recorded which). CDR3 residues: CASSPTQGGETQYF.